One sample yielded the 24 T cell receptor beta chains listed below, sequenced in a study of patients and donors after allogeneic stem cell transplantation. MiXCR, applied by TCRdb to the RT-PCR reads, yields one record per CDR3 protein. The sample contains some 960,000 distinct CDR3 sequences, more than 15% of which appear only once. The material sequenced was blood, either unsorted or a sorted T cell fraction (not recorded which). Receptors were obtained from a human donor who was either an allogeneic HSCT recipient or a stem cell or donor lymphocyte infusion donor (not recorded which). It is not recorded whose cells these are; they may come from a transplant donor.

The CDR3 DNA sequence: TGTGCCAGCACTAGACAAGGCCCCAATCAGCCCCAGCATTTT. This encodes CASTRQGPNQPQHF. The rearrangement links TRBV6-2 or TRBV6-3 to TRBJ1-5; D gene ambiguous. There are 14 residues in the CDR3. Germline CDR1 is MNHEY and CDR2 is SVGEGT. Trimming removed 7 bases at V and 3 bases at J, with 13 bases between.

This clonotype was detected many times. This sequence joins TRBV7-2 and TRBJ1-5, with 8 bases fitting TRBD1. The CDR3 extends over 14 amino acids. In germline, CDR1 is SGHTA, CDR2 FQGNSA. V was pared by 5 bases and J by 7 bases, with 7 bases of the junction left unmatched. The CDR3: CASSPQTGDQPQHF. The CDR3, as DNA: TGTGCCAGCAGCCCTCAGACAGGGGACCAGCCCCAGCATTTT.

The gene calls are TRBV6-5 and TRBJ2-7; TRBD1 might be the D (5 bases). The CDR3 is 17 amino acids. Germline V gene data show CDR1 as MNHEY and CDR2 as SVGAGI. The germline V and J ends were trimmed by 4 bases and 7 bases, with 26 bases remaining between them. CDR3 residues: CASSLPQSTVNIREQYF. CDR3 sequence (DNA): TGTGCCAGCAGTTTGCCACAATCGACAGTCAATATACGTGAGCAGTACTTC.

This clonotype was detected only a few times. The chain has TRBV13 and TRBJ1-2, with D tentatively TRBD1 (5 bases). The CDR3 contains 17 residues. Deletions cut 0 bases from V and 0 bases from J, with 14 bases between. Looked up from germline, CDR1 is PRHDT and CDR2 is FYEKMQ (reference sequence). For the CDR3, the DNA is TGTGCCAGCAGCTTAGGTGACAGAAGGACGTCTAACTATGGCTACACCTTC. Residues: CASSLGDRRTSNYGYTF.

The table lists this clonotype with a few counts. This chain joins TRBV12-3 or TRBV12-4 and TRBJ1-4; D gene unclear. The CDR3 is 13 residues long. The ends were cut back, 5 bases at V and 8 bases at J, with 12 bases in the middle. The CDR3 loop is CASSPHHSEKLFF. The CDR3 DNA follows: TGTGCCAGCAGTCCCCACCATAGCGAAAAACTGTTTTTT.

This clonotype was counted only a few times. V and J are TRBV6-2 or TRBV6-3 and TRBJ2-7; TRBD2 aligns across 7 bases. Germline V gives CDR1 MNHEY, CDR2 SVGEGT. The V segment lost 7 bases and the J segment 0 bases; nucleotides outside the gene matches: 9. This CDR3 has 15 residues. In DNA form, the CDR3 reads TGTGCCAGCACCAAGAGCGGGGTTAACTCCTACGAGCAGTACTTC. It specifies CASTKSGVNSYEQYF.

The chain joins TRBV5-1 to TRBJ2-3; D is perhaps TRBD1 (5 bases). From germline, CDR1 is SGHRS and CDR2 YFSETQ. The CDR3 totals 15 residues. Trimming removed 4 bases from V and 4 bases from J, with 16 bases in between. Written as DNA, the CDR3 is TGCGCCAGCAGCCGGGTAGGGGATAGGGCAGATACGCAGTATTTT. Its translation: CASSRVGDRADTQYF. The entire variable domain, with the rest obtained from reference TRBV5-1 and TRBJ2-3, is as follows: KAGVTQTPRYLIKTRGQQVTLSCSPISGHRSVSWYQQTPGQGLQFLFEYFSETQRNKGNFPGRFSGRQFSNSRSEMNVSTLELGDSALYLCASSRVGDRADTQYFGPGTRLTVL.

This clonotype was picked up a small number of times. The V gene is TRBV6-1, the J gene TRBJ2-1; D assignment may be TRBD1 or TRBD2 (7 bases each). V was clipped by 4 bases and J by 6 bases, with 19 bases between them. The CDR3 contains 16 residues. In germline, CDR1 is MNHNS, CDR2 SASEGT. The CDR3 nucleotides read TGTGCCAGCAGTGCCCAGGGGGGGCGTAAAAGCAATGAGCAGTTCTTC. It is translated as CASSAQGGRKSNEQFF.

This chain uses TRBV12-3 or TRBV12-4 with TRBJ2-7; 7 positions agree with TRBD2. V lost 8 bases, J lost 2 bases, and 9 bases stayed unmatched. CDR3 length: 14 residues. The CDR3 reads CASGASGPTYEQYF. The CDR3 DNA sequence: TGTGCCAGCGGAGCTAGCGGACCGACCTACGAGCAGTACTTC.

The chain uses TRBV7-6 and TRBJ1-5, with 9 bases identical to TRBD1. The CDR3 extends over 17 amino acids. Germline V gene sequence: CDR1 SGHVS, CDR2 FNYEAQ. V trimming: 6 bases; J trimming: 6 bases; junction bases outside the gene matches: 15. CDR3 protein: CASSPARVTGGFQPQHF. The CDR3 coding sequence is TGTGCCAGCAGTCCTGCTCGTGTGACAGGGGGTTTTCAGCCCCAGCATTTT.

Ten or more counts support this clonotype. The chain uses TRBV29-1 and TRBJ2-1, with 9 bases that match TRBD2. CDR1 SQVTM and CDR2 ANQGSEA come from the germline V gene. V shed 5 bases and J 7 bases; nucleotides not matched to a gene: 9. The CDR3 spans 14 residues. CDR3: CSVIEAGGWNEQFF. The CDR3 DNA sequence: TGCAGCGTTATCGAGGCGGGGGGGTGGAATGAGCAGTTCTTC.

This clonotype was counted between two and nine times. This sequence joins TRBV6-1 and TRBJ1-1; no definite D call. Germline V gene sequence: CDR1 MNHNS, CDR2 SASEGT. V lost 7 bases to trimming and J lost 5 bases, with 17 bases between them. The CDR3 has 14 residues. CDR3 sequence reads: CASIGVEGRTEAFF. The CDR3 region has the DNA TGTGCCAGCATTGGAGTCGAGGGTCGGACTGAAGCTTTCTTT.

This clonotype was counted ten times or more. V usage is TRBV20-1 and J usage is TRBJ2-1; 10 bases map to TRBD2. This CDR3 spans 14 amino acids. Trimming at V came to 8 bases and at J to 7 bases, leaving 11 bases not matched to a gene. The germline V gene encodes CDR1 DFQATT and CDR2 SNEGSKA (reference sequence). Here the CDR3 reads CSILTSGIRNEQFF. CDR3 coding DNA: TGCAGTATTTTAACTAGCGGGATAAGGAATGAGCAGTTCTTC.

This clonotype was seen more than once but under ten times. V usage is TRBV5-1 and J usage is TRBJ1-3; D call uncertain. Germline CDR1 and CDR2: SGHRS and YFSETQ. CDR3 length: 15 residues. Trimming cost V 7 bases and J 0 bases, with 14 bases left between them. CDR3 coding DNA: TGCGCCAGCGCGGGAGGCCGCACCTCTGGAAACACCATATATTTT. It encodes CASAGGRTSGNTIYF.

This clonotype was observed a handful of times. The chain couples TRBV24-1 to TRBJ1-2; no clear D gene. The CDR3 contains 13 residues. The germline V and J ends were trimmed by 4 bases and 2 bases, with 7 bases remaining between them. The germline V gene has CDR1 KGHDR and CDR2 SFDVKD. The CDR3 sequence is CATSEPANYGYTF. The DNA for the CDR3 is TGTGCCACCAGTGAGCCGGCGAACTATGGCTACACCTTC.

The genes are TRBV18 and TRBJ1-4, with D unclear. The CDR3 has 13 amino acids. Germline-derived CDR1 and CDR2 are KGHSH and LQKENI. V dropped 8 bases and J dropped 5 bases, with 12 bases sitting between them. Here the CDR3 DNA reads TGTGCCAGCCATAGTCGGACCAATGAAAAACTGTTTTTT. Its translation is CASHSRTNEKLFF.

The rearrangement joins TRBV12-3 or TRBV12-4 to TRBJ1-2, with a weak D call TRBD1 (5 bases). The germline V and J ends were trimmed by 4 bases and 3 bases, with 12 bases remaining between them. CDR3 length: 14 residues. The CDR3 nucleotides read TGTGCCAGCAGTTCCGACCGGGACCACTATGGCTACACCTTC. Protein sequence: CASSSDRDHYGYTF.

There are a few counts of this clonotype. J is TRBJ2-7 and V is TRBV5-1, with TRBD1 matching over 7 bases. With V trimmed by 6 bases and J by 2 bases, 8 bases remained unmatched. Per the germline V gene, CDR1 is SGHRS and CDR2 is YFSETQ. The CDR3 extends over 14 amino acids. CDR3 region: CASTPGQPAYEQYF. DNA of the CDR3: TGCGCCAGCACCCCGGGACAGCCTGCCTACGAGCAGTACTTC.

DNA of the CDR3: TGCGCCAGCAGCTCACCCGCAACAGGGTCTGGGGCCAACGTCCTGACTTTC. This sequence encodes CASSSPATGSGANVLTF. The chain employs TRBV5-1 and TRBJ2-6; D possibly corresponds to TRBD1 (6 bases). V gave up 3 bases and J gave up 1 base, with 14 bases separating them. The CDR3 is made up of 17 amino acids. Germline V lookup: CDR1 SGHRS, CDR2 YFSETQ.

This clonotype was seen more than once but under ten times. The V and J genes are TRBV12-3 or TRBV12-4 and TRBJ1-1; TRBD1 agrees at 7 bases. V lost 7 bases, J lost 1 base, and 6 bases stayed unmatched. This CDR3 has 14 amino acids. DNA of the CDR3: TGTGCCAGCATCTCGCGGACAGGGAACACTGAAGCTTTCTTT. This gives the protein CASISRTGNTEAFF.

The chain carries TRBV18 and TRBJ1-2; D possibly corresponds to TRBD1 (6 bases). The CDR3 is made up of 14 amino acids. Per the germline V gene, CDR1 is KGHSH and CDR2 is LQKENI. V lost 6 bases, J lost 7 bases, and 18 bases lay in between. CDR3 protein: CASSQDSVGAGYTF. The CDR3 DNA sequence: TGTGCCAGCTCTCAGGACAGCGTAGGGGCTGGCTACACCTTC.

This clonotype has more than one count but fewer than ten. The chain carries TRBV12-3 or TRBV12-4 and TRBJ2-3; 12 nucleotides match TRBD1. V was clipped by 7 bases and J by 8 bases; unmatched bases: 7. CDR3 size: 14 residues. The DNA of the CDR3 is TGTGCCAGCACCCGGGACAGGGGGCTAGCTACGCAGTATTTT. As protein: CASTRDRGLATQYF.

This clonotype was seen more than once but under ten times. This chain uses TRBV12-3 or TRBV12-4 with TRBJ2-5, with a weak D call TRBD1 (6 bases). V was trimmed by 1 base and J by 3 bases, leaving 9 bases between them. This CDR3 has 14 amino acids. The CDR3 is CASSLGGHKETQYF. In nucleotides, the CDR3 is TGTGCCAGCAGTTTAGGGGGACATAAAGAGACCCAGTACTTC.

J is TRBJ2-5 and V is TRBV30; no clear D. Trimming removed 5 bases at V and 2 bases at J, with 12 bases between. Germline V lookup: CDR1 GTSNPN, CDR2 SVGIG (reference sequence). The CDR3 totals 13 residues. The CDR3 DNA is TGTGCCTGGGGGTACGGTGGACAAGAGACCCAGTACTTC. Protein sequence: CAWGYGGQETQYF.